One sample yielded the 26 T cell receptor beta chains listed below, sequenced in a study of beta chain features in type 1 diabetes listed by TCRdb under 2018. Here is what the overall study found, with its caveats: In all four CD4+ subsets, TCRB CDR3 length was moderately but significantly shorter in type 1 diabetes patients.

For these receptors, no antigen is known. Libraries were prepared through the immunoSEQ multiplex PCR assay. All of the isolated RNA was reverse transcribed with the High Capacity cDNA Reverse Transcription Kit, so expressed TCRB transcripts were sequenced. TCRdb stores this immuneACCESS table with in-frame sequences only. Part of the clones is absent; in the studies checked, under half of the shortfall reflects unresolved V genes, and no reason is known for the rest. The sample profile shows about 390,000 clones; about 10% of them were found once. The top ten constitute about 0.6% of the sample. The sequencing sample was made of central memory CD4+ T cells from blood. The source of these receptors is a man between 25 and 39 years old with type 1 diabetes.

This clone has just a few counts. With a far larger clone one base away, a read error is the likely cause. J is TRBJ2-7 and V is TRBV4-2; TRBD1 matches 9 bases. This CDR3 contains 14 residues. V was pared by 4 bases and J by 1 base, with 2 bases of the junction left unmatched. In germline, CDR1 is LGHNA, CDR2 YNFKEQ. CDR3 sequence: CASSPGTGSYEQYF. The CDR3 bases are TGTGCCAGCAGCCCCGGGACAGGGTCCTACGAGCAGTACTTC.

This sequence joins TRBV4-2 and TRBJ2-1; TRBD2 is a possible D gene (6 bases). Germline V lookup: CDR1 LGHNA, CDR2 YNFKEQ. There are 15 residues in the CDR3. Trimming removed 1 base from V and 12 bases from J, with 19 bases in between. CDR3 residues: CASSQGFSGNDRQFF. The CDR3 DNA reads TGTGCCAGCAGCCAAGGGTTTAGCGGAAATGACCGGCAGTTCTTC.

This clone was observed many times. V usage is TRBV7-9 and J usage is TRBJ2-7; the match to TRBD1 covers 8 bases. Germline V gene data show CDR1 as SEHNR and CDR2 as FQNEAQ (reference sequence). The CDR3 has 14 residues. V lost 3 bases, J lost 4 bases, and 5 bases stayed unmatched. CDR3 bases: TGTGCCAGCAGCTTGACAGGGGTTGGGTACGAGCAGTACTTC. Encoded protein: CASSLTGVGYEQYF.

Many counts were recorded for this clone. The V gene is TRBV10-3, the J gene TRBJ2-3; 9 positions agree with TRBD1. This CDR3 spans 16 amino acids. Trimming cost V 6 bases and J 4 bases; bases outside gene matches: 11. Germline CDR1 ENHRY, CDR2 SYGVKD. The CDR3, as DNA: TGTGCCATCAGGGCCCATGCACAGGGGGCATCAGATACGCAGTATTTT. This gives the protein CAIRAHAQGASDTQYF.

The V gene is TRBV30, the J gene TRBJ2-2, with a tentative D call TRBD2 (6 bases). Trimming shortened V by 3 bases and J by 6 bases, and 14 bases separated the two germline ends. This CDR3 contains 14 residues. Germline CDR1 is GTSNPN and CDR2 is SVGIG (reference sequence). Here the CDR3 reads CAWRMRLGAGELFF. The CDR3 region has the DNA TGTGCCTGGAGGATGAGACTAGGCGCCGGGGAGCTGTTTTTT.

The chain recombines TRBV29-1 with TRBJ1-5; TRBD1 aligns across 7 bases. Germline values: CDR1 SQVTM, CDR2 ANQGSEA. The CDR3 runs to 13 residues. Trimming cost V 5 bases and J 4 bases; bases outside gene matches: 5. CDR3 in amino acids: CSVTTGNNQPQHF. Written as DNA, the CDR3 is TGCAGCGTTACGACAGGGAATAATCAGCCCCAGCATTTT.

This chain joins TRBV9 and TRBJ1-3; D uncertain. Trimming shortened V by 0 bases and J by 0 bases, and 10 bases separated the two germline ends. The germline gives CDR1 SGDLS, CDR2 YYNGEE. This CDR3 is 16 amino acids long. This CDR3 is CASSVDFVSSGNTIYF. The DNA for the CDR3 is TGTGCCAGCAGCGTAGATTTCGTGAGCTCTGGAAACACCATATATTTT.

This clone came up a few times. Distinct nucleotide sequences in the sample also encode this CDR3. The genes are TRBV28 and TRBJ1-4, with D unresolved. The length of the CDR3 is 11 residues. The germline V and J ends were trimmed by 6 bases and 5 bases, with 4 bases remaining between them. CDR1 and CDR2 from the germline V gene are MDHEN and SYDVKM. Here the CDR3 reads CASRLNEKLFF. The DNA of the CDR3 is TGTGCCAGCAGACTAAATGAAAAACTGTTTTTT.

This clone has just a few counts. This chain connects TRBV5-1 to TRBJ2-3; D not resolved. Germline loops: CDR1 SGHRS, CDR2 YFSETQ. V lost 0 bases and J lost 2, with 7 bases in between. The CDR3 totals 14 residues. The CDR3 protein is CASSLGPITDTQYF. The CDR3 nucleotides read TGCGCCAGCAGCTTGGGACCGATCACAGATACGCAGTATTTT.

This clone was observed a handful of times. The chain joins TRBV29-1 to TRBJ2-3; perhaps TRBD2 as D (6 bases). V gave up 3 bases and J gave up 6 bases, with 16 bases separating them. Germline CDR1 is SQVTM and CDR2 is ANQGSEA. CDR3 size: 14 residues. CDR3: CSVDPLATRDTQYF. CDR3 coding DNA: TGCAGCGTTGACCCCCTAGCGACGAGGGATACGCAGTATTTT.

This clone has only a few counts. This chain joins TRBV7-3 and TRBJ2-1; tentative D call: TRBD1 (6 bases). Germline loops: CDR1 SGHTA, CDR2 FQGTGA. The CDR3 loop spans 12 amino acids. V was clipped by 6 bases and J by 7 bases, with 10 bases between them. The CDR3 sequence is CASRGQGNEQFF. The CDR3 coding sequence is TGTGCCAGCAGGGGGCAGGGGAATGAGCAGTTCTTC.

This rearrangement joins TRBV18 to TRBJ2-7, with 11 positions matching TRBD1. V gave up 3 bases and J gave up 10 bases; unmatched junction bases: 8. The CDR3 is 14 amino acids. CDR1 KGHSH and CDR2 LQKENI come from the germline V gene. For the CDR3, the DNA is TGTGCCAGCTCACCCGGGACAGGGGGTAAAAATCAGTACTTC. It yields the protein CASSPGTGGKNQYF.

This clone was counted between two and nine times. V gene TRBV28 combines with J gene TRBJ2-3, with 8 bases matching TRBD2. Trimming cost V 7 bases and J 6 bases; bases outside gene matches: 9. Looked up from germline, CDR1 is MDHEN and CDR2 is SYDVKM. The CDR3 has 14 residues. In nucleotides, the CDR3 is TGTGCCAGCACCTCAGCGGGAGACAGGGATACGCAGTATTTT. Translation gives CASTSAGDRDTQYF.

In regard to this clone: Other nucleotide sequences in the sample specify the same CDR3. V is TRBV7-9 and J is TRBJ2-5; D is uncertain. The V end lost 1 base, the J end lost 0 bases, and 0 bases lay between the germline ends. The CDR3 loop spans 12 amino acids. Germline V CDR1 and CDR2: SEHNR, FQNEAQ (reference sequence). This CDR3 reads CASSLDQETQYF. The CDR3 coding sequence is TGTGCCAGCAGCTTAGACCAAGAGACCCAGTACTTC.

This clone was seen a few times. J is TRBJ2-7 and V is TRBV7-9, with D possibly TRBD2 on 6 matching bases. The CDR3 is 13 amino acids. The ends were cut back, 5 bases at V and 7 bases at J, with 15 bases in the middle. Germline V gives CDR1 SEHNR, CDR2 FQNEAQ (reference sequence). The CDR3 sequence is CASSTGTPREQYF. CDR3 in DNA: TGTGCCAGCAGCACCGGGACTCCGCGGGAGCAGTACTTC.

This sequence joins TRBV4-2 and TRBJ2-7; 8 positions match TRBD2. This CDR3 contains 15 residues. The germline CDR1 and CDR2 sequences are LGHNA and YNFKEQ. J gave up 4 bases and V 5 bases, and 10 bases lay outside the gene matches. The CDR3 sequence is CASSLVSQREYEQYF. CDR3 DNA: TGTGCCAGCAGCTTAGTGTCCCAGCGGGAGTACGAGCAGTACTTC.

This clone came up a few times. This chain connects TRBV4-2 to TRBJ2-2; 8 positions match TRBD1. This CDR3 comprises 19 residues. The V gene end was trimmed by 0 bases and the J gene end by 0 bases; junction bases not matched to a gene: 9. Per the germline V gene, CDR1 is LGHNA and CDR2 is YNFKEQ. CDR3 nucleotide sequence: TGTGCCAGCAGCCAAGAAGGACAGGGTTTCTACACGAACACCGGGGAGCTGTTTTTT. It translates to CASSQEGQGFYTNTGELFF.

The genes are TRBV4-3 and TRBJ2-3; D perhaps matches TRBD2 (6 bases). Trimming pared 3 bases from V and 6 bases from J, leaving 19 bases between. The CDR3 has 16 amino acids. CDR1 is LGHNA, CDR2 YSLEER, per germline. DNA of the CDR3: TGCGCCAGCAGCCAGGTTCTAGCGAGCCCAGAGGATACGCAGTATTTT. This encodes CASSQVLASPEDTQYF.

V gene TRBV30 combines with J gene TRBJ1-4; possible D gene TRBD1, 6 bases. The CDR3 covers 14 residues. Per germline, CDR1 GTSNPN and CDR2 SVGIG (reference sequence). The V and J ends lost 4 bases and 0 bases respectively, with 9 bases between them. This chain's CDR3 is CAWMRQATNEKLFF. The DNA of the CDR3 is TGTGCCTGGATGCGACAGGCAACTAATGAAAAACTGTTTTTT.

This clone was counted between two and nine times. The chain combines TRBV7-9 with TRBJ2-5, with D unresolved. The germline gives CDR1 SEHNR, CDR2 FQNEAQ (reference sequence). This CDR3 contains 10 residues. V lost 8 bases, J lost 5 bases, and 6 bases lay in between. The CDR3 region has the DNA TGTGCCAGCGGGCTCGAGACCCAGTACTTC. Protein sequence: CASGLETQYF. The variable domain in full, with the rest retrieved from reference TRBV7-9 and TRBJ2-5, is DTGVSQNPRHKITKRGQNVTFRCDPISEHNRLYWYRQTLGQGPEFLTYFQNEAQLEKSRLLSDRFSAERPKGSFSTLEIQRTEQGDSAMYLCASGLETQYFGPGTRLLVL.

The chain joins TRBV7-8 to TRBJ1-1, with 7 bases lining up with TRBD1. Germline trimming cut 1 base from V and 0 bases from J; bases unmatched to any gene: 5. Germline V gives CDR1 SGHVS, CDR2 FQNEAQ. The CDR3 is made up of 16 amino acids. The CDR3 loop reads CASSLGGGTVNTEAFF. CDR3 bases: TGTGCCAGCAGCTTAGGGGGGGGGACAGTGAACACTGAAGCTTTCTTT.

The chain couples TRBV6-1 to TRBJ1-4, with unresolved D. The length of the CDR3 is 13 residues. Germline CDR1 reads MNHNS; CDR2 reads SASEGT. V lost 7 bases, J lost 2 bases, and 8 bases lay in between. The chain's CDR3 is CASKFTTNEKLFF. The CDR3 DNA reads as TGTGCCAGCAAATTCACGACTAATGAAAAACTGTTTTTT.

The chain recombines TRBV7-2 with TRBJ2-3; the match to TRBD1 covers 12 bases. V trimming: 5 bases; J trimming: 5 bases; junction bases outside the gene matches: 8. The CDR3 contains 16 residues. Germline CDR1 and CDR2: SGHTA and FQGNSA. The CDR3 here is CASSQRGTGGGDTQYF. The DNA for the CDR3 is TGTGCCAGCAGCCAAAGAGGGACAGGGGGCGGAGATACGCAGTATTTT.

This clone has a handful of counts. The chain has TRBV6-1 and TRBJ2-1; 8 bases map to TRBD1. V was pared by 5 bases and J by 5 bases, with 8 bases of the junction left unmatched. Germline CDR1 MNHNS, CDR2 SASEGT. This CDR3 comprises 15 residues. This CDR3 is CASSLDRVYDNEQFF. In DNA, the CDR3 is TGTGCCAGCAGTTTGGACAGGGTTTATGACAATGAGCAGTTCTTC.

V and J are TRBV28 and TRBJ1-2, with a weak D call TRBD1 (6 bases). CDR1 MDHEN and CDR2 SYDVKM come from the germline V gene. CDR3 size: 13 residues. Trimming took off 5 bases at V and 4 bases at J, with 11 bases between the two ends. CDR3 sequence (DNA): TGTGCCAGCAGTCCCCCGGGGGCCTATGGCTACACCTTC. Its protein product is CASSPPGAYGYTF.

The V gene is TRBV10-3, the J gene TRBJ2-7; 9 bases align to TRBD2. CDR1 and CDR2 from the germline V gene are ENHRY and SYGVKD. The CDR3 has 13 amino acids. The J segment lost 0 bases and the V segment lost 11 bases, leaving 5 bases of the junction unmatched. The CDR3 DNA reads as TGTGCCTCTTATAGCGGGAGCTCCTACGAGCAGTACTTC. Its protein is CASYSGSSYEQYF.